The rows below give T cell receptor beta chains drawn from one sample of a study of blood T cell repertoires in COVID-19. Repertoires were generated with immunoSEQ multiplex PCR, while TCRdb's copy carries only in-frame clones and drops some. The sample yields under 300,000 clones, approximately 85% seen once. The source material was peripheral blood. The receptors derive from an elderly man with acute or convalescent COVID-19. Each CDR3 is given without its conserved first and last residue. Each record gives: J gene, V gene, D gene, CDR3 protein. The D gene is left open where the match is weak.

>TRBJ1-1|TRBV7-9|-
ASRIPPVGMNTEAF
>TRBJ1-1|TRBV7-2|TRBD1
ASSGQGSNTEAF
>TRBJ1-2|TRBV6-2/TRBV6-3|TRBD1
ASSYSRGPGYGYT
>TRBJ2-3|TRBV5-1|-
ASSTSSGGTDTQY
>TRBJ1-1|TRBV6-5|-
ASSYAGLGMNTEAF
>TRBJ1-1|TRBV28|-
ATYPAGRAGGDTEAF
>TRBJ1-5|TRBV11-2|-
ASSLDSGNNQPQH
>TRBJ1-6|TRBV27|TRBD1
ASSYRGDSPLH
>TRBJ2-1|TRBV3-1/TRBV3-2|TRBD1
ASSPGTATYNEQF
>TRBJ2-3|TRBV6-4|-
ASSSQGGTDTQY
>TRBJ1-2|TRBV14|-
ASSQDHFDYGYT
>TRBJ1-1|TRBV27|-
ASSNVGAGRMNTEAF
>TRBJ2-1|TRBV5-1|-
ASSVSPLAQINNEQF
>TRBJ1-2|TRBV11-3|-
ASDRGCHGYT
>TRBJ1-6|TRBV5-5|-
ASSFEGGHSPLH
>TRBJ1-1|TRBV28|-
ASSWTKRDEAF
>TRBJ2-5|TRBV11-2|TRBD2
ASSSSSGGETQY